The 15 T cell receptor beta chains presented below share a single source sample, sequenced in a study of T cells in Graves' hyperthyroidism and ophthalmopathy. The investigators amplified TCR beta CDR3 regions from RNA transcripts. Using the HTBI primer set, a first-round RT-PCR was run on the TCR CDR3. A single record per CDR3 protein comes from TCRdb applying MiXCR to the multiplex PCR reads. The sample has roughly 400,000 distinct CDR3 sequences, around 25% seen once. Sequencing was carried out using blood. Source of these receptors: a man aged 45-65 years with Graves' hyperthyroidism.

The chain employs TRBV5-4 and TRBJ2-5, with 11 bases that match TRBD2. The CDR3 covers 14 residues. In germline, CDR1 is SGHNT, CDR2 YYREEE (reference sequence). The trim removed 1 base at V and 10 bases at J, leaving 6 bases unmatched. The CDR3 DNA reads TGTGCCAGCAGCTTGACTAGCGGGAGCGGAATCCAGTACTTC. It codes for CASSLTSGSGIQYF.

This clonotype was observed a handful of times. This rearrangement joins TRBV2 to TRBJ1-5, with D unclear. The CDR3 contains 13 residues. Trimming took 6 bases from V and 2 from J, leaving 8 bases between them. Per the germline V gene, CDR1 is SNHLY and CDR2 is FYNNEI. The CDR3 spells CASSVKGNQPQHF. The CDR3 DNA sequence: TGTGCCAGCAGCGTGAAGGGCAATCAGCCCCAGCATTTT.

This clonotype was counted at least ten times. The chain links TRBV12-3 or TRBV12-4 to TRBJ2-1; the match to TRBD2 covers 9 bases. V lost 6 bases and J lost 9; bases outside the gene matches: 12. The CDR3 consists of 15 residues. DNA for the CDR3: TGTGCCAGCAGGCCTAGGGTAGCGGGAGCGTTTGAGCAGTTCTTC. This translates into CASRPRVAGAFEQFF.

This clonotype was detected ten times or more. The V gene is TRBV6-1, the J gene TRBJ2-7, with D possibly being TRBD1 (7 bases). V was trimmed by 8 bases and J by 4 bases, leaving 15 bases between them. The germline V gene has CDR1 MNHNS and CDR2 SASEGT. This CDR3 has 13 amino acids. This CDR3 reads CASGRDSPYEQYF. CDR3 bases: TGTGCCAGCGGGCGGGACAGCCCTTACGAGCAGTACTTC.

This clonotype was counted a few times. This sequence joins TRBV28 and TRBJ2-4; the D gene is possibly TRBD1 (5 bases). CDR3 size: 16 residues. CDR1 is MDHEN, CDR2 SYDVKM, per germline. V was clipped by 6 bases and J by 0 bases, with 15 bases between them. CDR3 residues: CASSLPGAVAKNIQYF. For the CDR3, the DNA is TGTGCCAGCAGCCTTCCTGGGGCTGTAGCCAAAAACATTCAGTACTTC.

CDR3 region: CSVIGVNTEAFF. The CDR3 nucleotides read TGCAGCGTTATCGGGGTGAACACTGAAGCTTTCTTT. The J gene is TRBJ1-1, the V gene TRBV29-1; D uncertain. The V gene lost 5 bases and the J gene lost 0 bases, with 7 bases spanning the gap. The CDR3 runs 12 residues. Germline CDR1 and CDR2: SQVTM and ANQGSEA.

The rearrangement joins TRBV24-1 to TRBJ2-1; 8 bases map to TRBD1. V was pared by 4 bases and J by 7 bases, with 8 bases of the junction left unmatched. This CDR3 spans 15 amino acids. Germline CDR1 reads KGHDR; CDR2 reads SFDVKD. This chain's CDR3 is CATSESGQAKNEQFF. DNA for the CDR3: TGTGCCACCAGTGAGTCGGGACAGGCTAAGAATGAGCAGTTCTTC.

The chain employs TRBV5-1 and TRBJ2-1; 9 nucleotides line up with TRBD2. Germline lookup yields CDR1 SGHRS and CDR2 YFSETQ. The CDR3 runs 15 residues. Trimming took 0 bases from V and 8 from J; bases not matched to a gene: 6. The CDR3 loop reads CASSLVAGGPDEQFF. CDR3 coding DNA: TGCGCCAGCAGCTTGGTGGCGGGAGGGCCCGATGAGCAGTTCTTC.

The table lists this clonotype with a few counts. The chain couples TRBV3-1 to TRBJ2-7; 10 bases map to TRBD1. Per germline, CDR1 LGHDT and CDR2 YNNKEL (reference sequence). J was trimmed by 2 bases and V by 6 bases; bases with no gene match: 10. The CDR3 loop spans 16 amino acids. DNA for the CDR3: TGTGCCAGCAGTCCAGCTACCGGGACAGGGGCCTACGAGCAGTACTTC. It yields the protein CASSPATGTGAYEQYF.

This clonotype was seen at least ten times. The V and J genes are TRBV12-3 or TRBV12-4 and TRBJ1-1; D is unclear. V was clipped by 5 bases and J by 1 base, with 14 bases between them. The CDR3 has 15 amino acids. The CDR3 protein is CASSPDGWGNTEAFF. The CDR3 DNA follows: TGTGCCAGCAGTCCCGATGGGTGGGGGAACACTGAAGCTTTCTTT.

The chain uses TRBV10-3 and TRBJ1-5, with D unclear. CDR3 length: 14 residues. Germline V gene data show CDR1 as ENHRY and CDR2 as SYGVKD. V was trimmed by 0 bases and J by 4 bases, leaving 7 bases between them. CDR3 DNA: TGTGCCATCAGTGAGTCTCTGGGAAATCAGCCCCAGCATTTT. As protein: CAISESLGNQPQHF.

This clonotype was seen ten or more times. The chain links TRBV3-1 to TRBJ2-7; D may match TRBD1 or TRBD2 (5 bases each). The V and J ends lost 1 base and 2 bases respectively, with 9 bases between them. Germline V gives CDR1 LGHDT, CDR2 YNNKEL (reference sequence). The CDR3 contains 14 residues. The CDR3 coding sequence is TGTGCCAGCAGCCAAGGCCCGGGACCCTACGAGCAGTACTTC. Protein product: CASSQGPGPYEQYF.

This clonotype was recorded many times. This chain uses TRBV5-1 with TRBJ2-3, with D perhaps matching TRBD1 (6 bases). Germline V gene lookup returns CDR1 SGHRS and CDR2 YFSETQ. V was trimmed by 4 bases and J by 4 bases, leaving 16 bases between them. The CDR3 has 15 residues. The CDR3 sequence is CASSPLPGDPDTQYF. The DNA of the CDR3 is TGCGCCAGCAGCCCGCTCCCAGGGGATCCAGATACGCAGTATTTT.

This rearrangement joins TRBV5-1 to TRBJ2-5, with 8 bases that match TRBD1. The V and J ends lost 2 bases and 1 base, in that order; junction bases with no gene match: 4. The V gene's germline CDR1 is SGHRS and CDR2 YFSETQ. The CDR3 totals 15 residues. The CDR3 loop reads CASSFRTGGQETQYF. The CDR3 DNA is TGCGCCAGCAGCTTCAGAACAGGGGGCCAAGAGACCCAGTACTTC.

The rearrangement joins TRBV5-1 to TRBJ2-3; 14 bases align to TRBD2. The germline V gene has CDR1 SGHRS and CDR2 YFSETQ. The J segment lost 1 base and the V segment lost 5 bases, leaving 6 bases of the junction unmatched. The CDR3 runs 17 residues. In DNA, the CDR3 is TGCGCCAGCAGTCCCGGGACTAGCGGGAGTGGCACAGATACGCAGTATTTT. Translated, it gives CASSPGTSGSGTDTQYF.